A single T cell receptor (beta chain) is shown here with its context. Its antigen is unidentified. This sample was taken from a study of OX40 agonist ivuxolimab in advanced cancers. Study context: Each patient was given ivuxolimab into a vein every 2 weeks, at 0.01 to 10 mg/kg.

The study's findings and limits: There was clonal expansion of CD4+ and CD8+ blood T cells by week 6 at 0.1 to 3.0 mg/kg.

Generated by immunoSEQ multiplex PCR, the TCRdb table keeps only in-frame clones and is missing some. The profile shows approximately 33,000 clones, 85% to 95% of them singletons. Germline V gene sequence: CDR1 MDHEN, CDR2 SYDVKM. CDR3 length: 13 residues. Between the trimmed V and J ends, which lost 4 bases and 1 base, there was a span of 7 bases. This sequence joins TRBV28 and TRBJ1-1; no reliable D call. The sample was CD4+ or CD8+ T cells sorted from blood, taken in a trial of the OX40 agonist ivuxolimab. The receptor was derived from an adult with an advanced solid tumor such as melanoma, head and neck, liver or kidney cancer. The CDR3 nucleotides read TGTGCCAGCAGTTATGCGTCGAACACTGAAGCTTTCTTT. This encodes CASSYASNTEAFF.